Presented here are 25 T cell receptor beta chains from one specimen sequenced in a study of T cells in women clearing cervical HPV infection. Clones were sequenced by immunoSEQ multiplex PCR, and TCRdb holds only the in-frame ones, with some missing. The sample has about 35,000 clones. The sequencing input was blood buffy coat. The receptors stem from a woman aged 18 to 75 with a cervical HPV16 infection that either progressed to CIN3+ or cleared (not recorded which).

CDR3 bases read: TGTGCCAGTAATCCGGGGGGCAACTATGGT. Residues: CASNPGGNYG. The CDR3 in full is CASNPGGNYGQYF. The chain is built from TRBV19 and TRBJ2-4, with D possibly TRBD2 on 7 matching bases. Read data end 3 residues before the CDR3 end; the end is taken from the germline J gene. CDR3 length: 13 residues. Germline V gene lookup returns CDR1 LNHDA and CDR2 SQIVND (reference sequence).

As to this clone: The CDR3 end is not reached by the read, which stops 3 residues before it; the germline J gene fills it in. The gene calls are TRBV20-1 and TRBJ2-5, with D possibly being TRBD1 (5 bases). The CDR3 covers 13 residues. Germline values: CDR1 DFQATT, CDR2 SNEGSKA (reference sequence). Trimming cost V 3 bases and J 5 bases, with 13 bases left between them. CDR3 amino acids: CSASHGAYETQYF. CDR3 bases read: TGCAGTGCTAGCCATGGGGCTTATGAGACC.

To note about this clone: The observed sequence ends 3 residues before the CDR3 terminus, with the missing tail filled in from the germline J gene. The chain carries TRBV19 and TRBJ1-1; D unresolved. Germline-derived CDR1 and CDR2 are LNHDA and SQIVND (reference sequence). This CDR3 spans 13 amino acids. V was shortened by 3 bases and J by 1 base, with 6 bases between the two germline ends. The sequenced CDR3 bases are TGTGCCAGTAGTATTACAGCGAACACTGAA. Its protein product is CASSITANTE. The complete CDR3 protein is CASSITANTEAFF.

On this clone itself: The read ends 3 residues before the CDR3 terminus; that terminus is restored from the germline J gene. The chain combines TRBV5-1 with TRBJ2-1; 11 bases align to TRBD2. In germline, CDR1 is SGHRS, CDR2 YFSETQ. This CDR3 has 16 amino acids. The trim removed 4 bases at V and 0 bases at J, leaving 3 bases unmatched. The DNA read from the CDR3 is TGCGCCAGCAGCGTGACTAGCGGGGACTCCTACAATGAG. Its translation: CASSVTSGDSYNE. The CDR3, in full, reads CASSVTSGDSYNEQFF. Full variable domain (missing parts from reference TRBV5-1 and TRBJ2-1): KAGVTQTPRYLIKTRGQQVTLSCSPISGHRSVSWYQQTPGQGLQFLFEYFSETQRNKGNFPGRFSGRQFSNSRSEMNVSTLELGDSALYLCASSVTSGDSYNEQFFGPGTRLTVL.

Of note for this clone: The DNA ends 3 residues before the CDR3 does, and the rest of the CDR3 is filled in from the germline J gene. This chain joins TRBV6-2 or TRBV6-3 and TRBJ2-1; 9 bases map to TRBD1. From germline, CDR1 is MNHEY and CDR2 SVGEGT. The CDR3 sequence is 13 residues long. V gave up 5 bases and J gave up 8 bases; unmatched junction bases: 4. Here the CDR3 reads CASSRTGGYEQFF. The sequenced part of the CDR3 DNA is TGTGCCAGCAGTCGCACAGGGGGCTATGAG.

Comment on this clone: Read data end 3 residues before the CDR3 end; the end is taken from the germline J gene. The chain combines TRBV29-1 with TRBJ1-2, with 11 bases that match TRBD1. The trim removed 6 bases at V and 7 bases at J, leaving 10 bases unmatched. The length of the CDR3 is 14 residues. Per germline, CDR1 SQVTM and CDR2 ANQGSEA. CDR3 bases read: TGCAGCGTCAGATCAGGACAGGGGGCAGGTGGC. Protein: CSVRSGQGAGG. The whole CDR3 reads CSVRSGQGAGGYTF.

About this clone: The read terminates 3 residues before the CDR3 end, so the remaining end is supplied by the germline J gene. The chain couples TRBV7-8 to TRBJ2-7; D is unclear. The CDR3 consists of 13 residues. V gave up 8 bases and J gave up 6 bases, with 17 bases separating them. CDR1 and CDR2 from the germline V gene are SGHVS and FQNEAQ. CDR3 residues: CASGFDGLGEQYF. CDR3 DNA (partial): TGTGCCAGCGGATTTGACGGGTTGGGCGAG.

In regard to this clone: The sequence runs out 3 residues before the end of the CDR3; the remainder is reconstructed from the germline J gene. The chain recombines TRBV7-9 with TRBJ2-1; D possibly corresponds to TRBD2 (6 bases). Germline-derived CDR1 and CDR2 are SEHNR and FQNEAQ (reference sequence). With 5 bases removed from V and 8 bases from J, the gap between germline ends came to 13 bases. The CDR3 has 13 residues. CDR3 in amino acids: CASSIRLVYEQFF. The sequenced part of the CDR3 DNA is TGTGCCAGCAGCATCAGACTAGTCTATGAG.

With respect to this clone: The read is 3 residues too short to cover the CDR3 end, so that end is filled in from the germline J gene. The chain uses TRBV19 and TRBJ2-2; 13 positions match TRBD2. Germline V gene data show CDR1 as LNHDA and CDR2 as SQIVND (reference sequence). V was pared by 5 bases and J by 0 bases, with 6 bases of the junction left unmatched. The CDR3 is made up of 18 amino acids. The chain's CDR3 is CASSYGLAGDPNTGELFF. The sequenced part of the CDR3 DNA is TGTGCCAGTAGTTACGGACTAGCGGGAGACCCGAACACCGGGGAG.

Concerning this clone itself: The CDR3 extends 3 residues past the end of the read, so its final part is completed from the germline J gene. The V call is TRBV5-1, the J call TRBJ2-2, with D maybe TRBD2 (5 bases). The CDR3 has 16 residues. The V and J ends lost 7 bases and 3 bases respectively, with 19 bases between them. Germline CDR1 reads SGHRS; CDR2 reads YFSETQ. The CDR3 protein is CASCPVPGYHTGELFF. CDR3 DNA (partial): TGCGCCAGCTGCCCGGTCCCGGGGTACCACACCGGGGAG.

Comments on this clone: The CDR3 goes on 3 residues after the read ends, and that part is filled in from the germline J gene. J is TRBJ2-3 and V is TRBV20-1; D may be TRBD1 (6 bases). V lost 2 bases to trimming and J lost 4 bases, with 19 bases between them. From germline, CDR1 is DFQATT and CDR2 SNEGSKA (reference sequence). The CDR3 extends over 16 amino acids. This CDR3 is CSARTGRKEGADTQYF. The part of the CDR3 DNA that was read is TGCAGTGCTAGAACCGGACGGAAAGAGGGGGCAGATACG.

For this clone: The read ends 3 residues early relative to the CDR3; the germline J gene fills the gap. The V and J genes are TRBV7-6 and TRBJ1-1, with D perhaps TRBD1 (5 bases). CDR1 and CDR2 from the germline V gene are SGHVS and FNYEAQ. The CDR3 sequence is 16 residues long. Partial CDR3 DNA: TGTGCCAGCAGCTTAGCGGGGGGATATGGCAAAAACATT. Translation gives CASSLAGGYGKNI. The whole CDR3 is CASSLAGGYGKNIAFF.

On this clone itself: Read data end 3 residues before the CDR3 end; the end is taken from the germline J gene. The V and J genes are TRBV10-3 and TRBJ1-2; 9 positions agree with TRBD1. Per germline, CDR1 ENHRY and CDR2 SYGVKD. The V and J ends lost 5 bases and 4 bases, in that order; junction bases with no gene match: 5. CDR3 length: 14 amino acids. CDR3 in amino acids: CAISRDRESYGYTF. Partial CDR3 DNA: TGTGCCATCAGTCGGGACAGGGAAAGCTATGGC.

A word on this clone: The CDR3 end falls 3 residues outside the read, so it is completed with the germline J gene. This chain joins TRBV6-1 and TRBJ2-2; D uncertain. The CDR3 totals 13 residues. CDR1 MNHNS and CDR2 SASEGT come from the germline V gene. The CDR3 is CASSEVGYEKLFF. The DNA read from the CDR3 is TGTGCCAGCAGTGAAGTAGGGTATGAAAAG.

Turning to this clone: The read stops 3 residues short of the end of the CDR3; the missing end is completed from the germline J gene. The chain uses TRBV19 and TRBJ2-2; D unresolved. CDR3 size: 11 residues. V was clipped by 8 bases and J by 6 bases, with 7 bases between them. Germline V gene lookup returns CDR1 LNHDA and CDR2 SQIVND (reference sequence). CDR3 bases read: TGTGCCAGTTTAAAATCCGGGGAG. It encodes CASLKSGE. Given in full, the CDR3 is CASLKSGELFF. Looking up the rest from reference TRBV19 and TRBJ2-2 gives the full variable domain: DGGITQSPKYLFRKEGQNVTLSCEQNLNHDAMYWYRQDPGQGLRLIYYSQIVNDFQKGDIAEGYSVSREKKESFPLTVTSAQKNPTAFYLCASLKSGELFFGEGSRLTVL.

Comments on this clone: The observed sequence ends 3 residues before the CDR3 terminus, with the missing tail filled in from the germline J gene. This chain uses TRBV19 with TRBJ2-6; unclear D gene. V lost 7 bases and J lost 0, with 10 bases in between. The CDR3 loop spans 15 amino acids. Germline CDR1 LNHDA, CDR2 SQIVND (reference sequence). Here the CDR3 reads CASKGRISGANVLTF. The CDR3 DNA, read in part, is TGTGCCAGTAAGGGCAGGATCTCTGGGGCCAACGTC.

Worth noting for this clone: Read coverage stops 3 residues before the CDR3 terminus; the germline J gene supplies the remainder. The chain recombines TRBV7-3 with TRBJ2-5; the D is unclear. The CDR3 is 12 residues long. Germline lookup yields CDR1 SGHTA and CDR2 FQGTGA. CDR3 amino acids: CASSLGTDTQYF. The part of the CDR3 DNA that was read is TGTGCCAGCAGCTTGGGCACAGATACC.

Note on this clone: The read ends 3 residues early relative to the CDR3; the germline J gene fills the gap. V usage is TRBV4-2 and J usage is TRBJ1-2; TRBD1 might be the D (5 bases). The CDR3 contains 20 residues. Germline assignment: CDR1 LGHNA and CDR2 YNFKEQ. The covered CDR3 bases are TGTGCCAGCAGCCCCGCCCCCGGGACTAGCGGGAGATATTCGTACAATGAC. This translates into CASSPAPGTSGRYSYND. The entire CDR3 reads CASSPAPGTSGRYSYNDYTF.

The CDR3 loop reads CASSFWGTEQYF. The sequenced CDR3 bases are TGTGCCAGCAGCTTCTGGGGCACCGAG. The gene calls are TRBV11-2 and TRBJ2-7; possible D gene TRBD1, 5 bases. The observed sequence ends 3 residues before the CDR3 terminus, with the missing tail filled in from the germline J gene. CDR1 and CDR2 (germline): SGHAT, FQNNGV. V shed 3 bases and J shed 6 bases, with 9 bases lying between them. The CDR3 is 12 amino acids.

As to this clone: The read comes to an end 3 residues before the CDR3 does, leaving the germline J gene to fill in the end. J is TRBJ2-7 and V is TRBV28; D possibly corresponds to TRBD2 (6 bases). Trimming took off 6 bases at V and 4 bases at J, with 13 bases between the two ends. The germline CDR1 and CDR2 sequences are MDHEN and SYDVKM. The CDR3 consists of 13 residues. Here the CDR3 reads CASRGGIHYEQYF. The part of the CDR3 DNA that was read is TGTGCCAGCAGGGGGGGAATACATTACGAG.

As for this clone: The read falls 3 residues short of the CDR3 end, and the missing part is taken from the germline J gene. V is TRBV29-1 and J is TRBJ1-1, with TRBD1 identical over 8 bases. J lost 2 bases, V lost 3 bases, and 2 bases had no gene match. The length of the CDR3 is 13 residues. From germline, CDR1 is SQVTM and CDR2 ANQGSEA. The CDR3 sequence is CSVEAGGNTEAFF. Incomplete CDR3 DNA: TGCAGCGTTGAGGCAGGGGGCAACACTGAA.

To note about this clone: The CDR3 goes on 3 residues after the read ends, and that part is filled in from the germline J gene. This chain uses TRBV5-4 with TRBJ2-3, with D possibly being TRBD2 (5 bases). Germline CDR1 reads SGHNT; CDR2 reads YYREEE (reference sequence). The CDR3 totals 15 residues. The DNA read from the CDR3 is TGTGCCAGCACCTTTTCCCCGTCTAGCATGGAGACG. This encodes CASTFSPSSMET. The entire CDR3 is CASTFSPSSMETQYF.

Comment on this clone: Read sequence stops 3 residues before the CDR3 end, and the germline J gene provides the missing end. The chain links TRBV6-1 to TRBJ2-4, with TRBD2 matching over 7 bases. CDR3 size: 13 residues. CDR1 is MNHNS and CDR2 is SASEGT in the germline V gene. The covered CDR3 bases are TGTGCCAGCAGTGAAGCGGGAGGGGATGGT. Translating it yields CASSEAGGDG. The full CDR3 reads CASSEAGGDGQYF.

Points on this clone: The read terminates 3 residues ahead of where the CDR3 ends, so the germline J gene completes it. This chain links TRBV7-3 with TRBJ2-2; no reliable D call. This CDR3 has 15 residues. V was cut by 2 bases and J by 7 bases, with 14 bases left in between. In germline, CDR1 is SGHTA, CDR2 FQGTGA. The CDR3 region is CASSLVGPRIGELFF. The DNA read from the CDR3 is TGTGCCAGCAGCTTAGTTGGCCCCAGGATCGGGGAG. Drawing the rest from reference TRBV7-3 and TRBJ2-2, the complete variable domain is GAGVSQTPSNKVTEKGKYVELRCDPISGHTALYWYRQSLGQGPEFLIYFQGTGAADDSGLPNDRFFAVRPEGSVSTLKIQRTERGDSAVYLCASSLVGPRIGELFFGEGSRLTVL.

A note on this clone: The read terminates 3 residues before the CDR3 end, so the remaining end is supplied by the germline J gene. The gene calls are TRBV19 and TRBJ2-4; D might be TRBD2 (5 bases). The germline V and J ends were trimmed by 6 bases and 7 bases, with 10 bases remaining between them. CDR1 and CDR2 from the germline V gene are LNHDA and SQIVND (reference sequence). The CDR3 is 12 residues long. The sequenced part of the CDR3 DNA is TGTGCCAGTAGGGGGTCGGGGAACATT. This codes for CASRGSGNI. The entire CDR3 protein reads CASRGSGNIQYF.